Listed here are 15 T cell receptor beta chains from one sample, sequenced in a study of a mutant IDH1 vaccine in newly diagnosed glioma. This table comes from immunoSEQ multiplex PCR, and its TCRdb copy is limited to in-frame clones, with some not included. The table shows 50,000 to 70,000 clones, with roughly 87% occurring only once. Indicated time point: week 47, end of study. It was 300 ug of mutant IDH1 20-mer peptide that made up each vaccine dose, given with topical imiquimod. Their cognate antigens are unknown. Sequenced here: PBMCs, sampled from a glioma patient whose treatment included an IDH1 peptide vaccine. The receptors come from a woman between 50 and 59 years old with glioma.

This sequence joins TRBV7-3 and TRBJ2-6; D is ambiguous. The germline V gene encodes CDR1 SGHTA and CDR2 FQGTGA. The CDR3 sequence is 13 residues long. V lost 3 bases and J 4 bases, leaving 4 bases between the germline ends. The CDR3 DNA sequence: TGTGCCAGCAGCTTCGGAGGGGCCAACGTCCTGACTTTC. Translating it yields CASSFGGANVLTF. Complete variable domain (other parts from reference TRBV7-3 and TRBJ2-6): GAGVSQTPSNKVTEKGKYVELRCDPISGHTALYWYRQSLGQGPEFLIYFQGTGAADDSGLPNDRFFAVRPEGSVSTLKIQRTERGDSAVYLCASSFGGANVLTFGAGSRLTVL.

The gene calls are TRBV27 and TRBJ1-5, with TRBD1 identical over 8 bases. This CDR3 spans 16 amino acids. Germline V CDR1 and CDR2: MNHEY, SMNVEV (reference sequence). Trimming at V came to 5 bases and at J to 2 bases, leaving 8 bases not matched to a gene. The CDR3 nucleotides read TGTGCCAGCAGTCCCTACGGACAGGGAGGCAATCAGCCCCAGCATTTT. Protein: CASSPYGQGGNQPQHF.

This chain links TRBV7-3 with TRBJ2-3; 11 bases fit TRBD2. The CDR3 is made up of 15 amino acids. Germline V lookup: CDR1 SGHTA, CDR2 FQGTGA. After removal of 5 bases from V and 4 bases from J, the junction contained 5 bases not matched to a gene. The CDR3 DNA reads TGTGCCAGCAGCCTTAGCGGGGGGGAGGCAGATACGCAGTATTTT. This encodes CASSLSGGEADTQYF.

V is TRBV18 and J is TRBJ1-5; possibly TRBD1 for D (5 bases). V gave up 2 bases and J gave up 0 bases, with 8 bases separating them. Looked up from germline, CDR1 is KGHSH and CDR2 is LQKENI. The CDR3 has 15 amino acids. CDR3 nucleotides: TGTGCCAGCTCACCAGGGGACTATAGCAATCAGCCCCAGCATTTT. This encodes CASSPGDYSNQPQHF.

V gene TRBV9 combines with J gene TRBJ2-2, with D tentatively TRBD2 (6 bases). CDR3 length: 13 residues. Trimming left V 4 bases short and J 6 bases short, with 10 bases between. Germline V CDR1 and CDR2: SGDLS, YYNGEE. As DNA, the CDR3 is TGTGCCAGCAGCCTGGGAGGTGCCGGGGAGCTGTTTTTT. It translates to CASSLGGAGELFF.

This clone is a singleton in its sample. CDR3 region: CASSRANVLTF. The CDR3 DNA reads as TGCGCCAGCAGCCGGGCCAACGTCCTGACTTTC. The chain couples TRBV4-1 to TRBJ2-6, with no clear D. The V end was cut by 4 bases, the J end by 5 bases, with 0 bases between. The V gene's germline CDR1 is MGHRA and CDR2 YSYEKL. There are 11 residues in the CDR3.

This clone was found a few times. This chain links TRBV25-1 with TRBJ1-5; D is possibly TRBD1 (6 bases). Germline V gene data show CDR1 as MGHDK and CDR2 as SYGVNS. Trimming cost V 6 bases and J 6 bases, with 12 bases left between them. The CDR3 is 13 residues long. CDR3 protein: CASSPGARQPQHF. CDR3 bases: TGTGCCAGCAGCCCAGGGGCGCGTCAGCCCCAGCATTTT.

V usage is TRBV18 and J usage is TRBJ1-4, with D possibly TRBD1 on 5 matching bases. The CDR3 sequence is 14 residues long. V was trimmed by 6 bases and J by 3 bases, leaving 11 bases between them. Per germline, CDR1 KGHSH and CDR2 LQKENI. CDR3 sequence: CASSPPGANEKLFF. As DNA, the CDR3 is TGTGCCAGCTCTCCCCCGGGGGCTAATGAAAAACTGTTTTTT.

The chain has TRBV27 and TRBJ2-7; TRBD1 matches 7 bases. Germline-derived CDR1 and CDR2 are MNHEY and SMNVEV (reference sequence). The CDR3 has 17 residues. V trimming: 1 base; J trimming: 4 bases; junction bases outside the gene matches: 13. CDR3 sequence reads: CASSLFTSQGNVYEQYF. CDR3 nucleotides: TGTGCCAGCAGTTTATTCACCTCACAGGGGAATGTTTACGAGCAGTACTTC.

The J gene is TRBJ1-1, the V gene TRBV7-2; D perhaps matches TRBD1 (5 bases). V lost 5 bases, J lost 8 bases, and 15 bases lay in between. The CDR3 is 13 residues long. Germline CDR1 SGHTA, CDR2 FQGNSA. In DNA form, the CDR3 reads TGTGCCAGCAGCCTTGACAGTAAAATAGAAGCTTTCTTT. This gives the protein CASSLDSKIEAFF.

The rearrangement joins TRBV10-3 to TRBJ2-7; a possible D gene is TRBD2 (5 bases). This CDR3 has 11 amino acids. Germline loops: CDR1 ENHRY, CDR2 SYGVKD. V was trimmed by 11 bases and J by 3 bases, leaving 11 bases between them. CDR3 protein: CASVRDYEQYF. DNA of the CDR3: TGTGCCTCAGTCCGGGACTACGAGCAGTACTTC.

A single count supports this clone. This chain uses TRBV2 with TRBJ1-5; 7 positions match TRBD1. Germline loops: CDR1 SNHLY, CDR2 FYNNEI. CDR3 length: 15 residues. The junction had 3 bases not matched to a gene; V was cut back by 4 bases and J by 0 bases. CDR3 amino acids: CASSVDRNSNQPQHF. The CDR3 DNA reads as TGTGCCAGCAGTGTGGACAGGAATAGCAATCAGCCCCAGCATTTT. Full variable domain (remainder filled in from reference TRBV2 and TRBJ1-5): EPEVTQTPSHQVTQMGQEVILRCVPISNHLYFYWYRQILGQKVEFLVSFYNNEISEKSEIFDDQFSVERPDGSNFTLKIRSTKLEDSAMYFCASSVDRNSNQPQHFGDGTRLSIL.

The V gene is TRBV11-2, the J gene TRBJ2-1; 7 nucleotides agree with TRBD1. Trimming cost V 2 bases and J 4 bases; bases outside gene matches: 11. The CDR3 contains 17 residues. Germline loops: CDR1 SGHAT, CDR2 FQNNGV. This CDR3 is CASSLISRGGEYNEQFF. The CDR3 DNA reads TGTGCCAGCAGCTTAATTTCTCGAGGGGGCGAGTACAATGAGCAGTTCTTC.

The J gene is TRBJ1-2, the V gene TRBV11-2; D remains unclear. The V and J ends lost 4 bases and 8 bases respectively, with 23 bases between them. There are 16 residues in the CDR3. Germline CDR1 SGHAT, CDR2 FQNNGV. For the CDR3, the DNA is TGTGCCAGCAGCTCTCCAAAGGCAGGCGTAAAAGCAGGCTACACCTTC. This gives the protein CASSSPKAGVKAGYTF.

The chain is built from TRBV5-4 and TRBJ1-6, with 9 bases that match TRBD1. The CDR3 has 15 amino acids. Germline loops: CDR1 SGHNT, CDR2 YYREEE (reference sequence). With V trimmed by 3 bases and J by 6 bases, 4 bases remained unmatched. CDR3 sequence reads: CASSWGQGSNSPLHF. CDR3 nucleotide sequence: TGTGCCAGCAGCTGGGGACAGGGAAGTAATTCACCCCTCCACTTT.